The rows below give T cell receptor beta chains drawn from one sample of a study of radiation and T cells in renal cell carcinoma. Assay: immunoSEQ multiplex PCR; the TCRdb copy retains only in-frame clones and omits some. The repertoire includes 45,000 to 55,000 clones, 80% of them detected once, and around 29% sits in the top ten. This specimen was blood, taken from a patient whose treatment included radiotherapy and nephrectomy. These receptors all come from a woman aged 70 to 79 with renal cell carcinoma. Both conserved end residues are part of each CDR3. A D gene is named only where the DNA matches it firmly. Clone size appears in some rows only: once, few, many, or a class for an expanded clone.

TRBV7-6	-	TRBJ1-2	-	CATGGTPDSYGYTF	TGTGCCACCGGTGGGACGCCGGACAGCTATGGCTACACCTTC
TRBV9	-	TRBJ1-4	-	CASSPFSGGTNEKLFF	TGTGCCAGCAGCCCCTTCTCGGGAGGGACTAATGAAAAACTGTTTTTT
TRBV7-9	-	TRBJ1-1	-	CASSPTEYTEAFF	TGTGCCAGCAGTCCTACAGAGTACACTGAAGCTTTCTTT
TRBV19	-	TRBJ2-2	TRBD1	CASSKGTGGTTGELFF	TGTGCCAGTAGTAAAGGGACAGGGGGTACCACCGGGGAGCTGTTTTTT
TRBV2	-	TRBJ2-1	TRBD1	CASRTGSSYNEQFF	TGTGCCAGCAGGACAGGGAGCTCCTACAATGAGCAGTTCTTC
TRBV9	-	TRBJ2-7	-	CASSGRQDRPYEQYF	TGTGCCAGCAGCGGTCGACAGGACCGTCCCTACGAGCAGTACTTC
TRBV14	once	TRBJ2-1	TRBD1	CASSQGTGASSESTNEQFF	TGTGCCAGCAGCCAAGGGACAGGAGCCTCAAGCGAAAGCACGAATGAGCAGTTCTTC
TRBV6-5	-	TRBJ1-1	-	CASSYSLNTEAFF	TGTGCCAGCAGTTACAGCCTGAACACTGAAGCTTTCTTT
TRBV4-3	-	TRBJ2-1	TRBD2	CASSQAREGPYNEQFF	TGCGCCAGCAGCCAAGCGCGGGAGGGCCCCTACAATGAGCAGTTCTTC
TRBV29-1	-	TRBJ2-7	TRBD2	CSVLPGGSYEQYF	TGCAGCGTTTTGCCGGGAGGGTCCTACGAGCAGTACTTC
TRBV28	-	TRBJ1-1	-	CASRRGNTEAFF	TGTGCCAGCAGGAGGGGAAACACTGAAGCTTTCTTT
TRBV4-1	-	TRBJ2-1	-	CASSRKIGATSDEQFF	TGCGCCAGCAGCCGCAAGATCGGGGCGACGTCCGATGAGCAGTTCTTC
TRBV25-1	-	TRBJ1-4	-	CASSDVGGNEKLFF	TGTGCCAGCAGTGATGTTGGAGGGAATGAAAAACTGTTTTTT
TRBV6-5	-	TRBJ2-7	-	CASSPDTDGREQYF	TGTGCCAGCAGTCCGGACACCGATGGCCGCGAGCAGTACTTC
TRBV11-2	-	TRBJ1-4	-	CASSFTDVGEKLFF	TGTGCCAGCAGCTTTACAGACGTTGGAGAAAAACTGTTTTTT
TRBV7-2	-	TRBJ2-5	TRBD2	CASSLNGRRETQYF	TGTGCCAGCAGCTTAAACGGGAGGAGGGAGACCCAGTACTTC
TRBV5-4	-	TRBJ1-1	TRBD1	CASSPTGVASTEAFF	TGTGCCAGCAGCCCTACAGGGGTCGCTAGTACTGAAGCTTTCTTT
TRBV7-7	-	TRBJ2-2	TRBD1	CASRAGQDNTGELFF	TGTGCCAGCAGGGCGGGACAGGACAACACCGGGGAGCTGTTTTTT
TRBV30	few	TRBJ2-7	TRBD1	CAWTRVVAGGSEQYF	TGTGCCTGGACCCGTGTAGTGGCAGGGGGTTCCGAGCAGTACTTC
TRBV23-1	-	TRBJ2-3	-	CASSHPGLGTQYF	TGCGCCAGCAGTCACCCAGGGCTCGGTACGCAGTATTTT
TRBV4-3	-	TRBJ2-6	TRBD1	CASSQGRGTGSGANVLTF	TGCGCCAGCAGCCAAGGTAGGGGGACAGGGTCTGGGGCCAACGTCCTGACTTTC
TRBV11-2	once	TRBJ2-7	-	CASSLNPLTYEQYF	TGTGCCAGCAGCTTAAACCCTCTAACCTACGAGCAGTACTTC
TRBV7-9	-	TRBJ2-3	TRBD1	CASTSRQGGRYTDTQYF	TGTGCCAGCACCAGTCGACAGGGGGGGAGGTACACAGATACGCAGTATTTT
TRBV30	few	TRBJ1-1	TRBD1	CAWNRGPDTEAFF	TGTGCCTGGAACAGGGGGCCGGACACTGAAGCTTTCTTT
TRBV5-1	-	TRBJ2-3	TRBD2	CASSLALASGGAADTQYF	TGCGCCAGCAGCTTGGCCTTGGCTAGCGGGGGGGCGGCGGATACGCAGTATTTT
TRBV10-3	-	TRBJ2-7	TRBD2	CAISRAGGNNEQYF	TGTGCCATCAGCAGAGCGGGAGGCAACAACGAGCAGTACTTC
TRBV6-1	few	TRBJ1-1	-	CASSGQQVRGEAFF	TGTGCCAGCAGTGGACAACAGGTCCGAGGGGAAGCTTTCTTT
TRBV21-1	-	TRBJ2-3	-	CASSMGLSGADTQYF	TGTGCCAGCAGCATGGGGCTTTCTGGAGCAGATACGCAGTATTTT
TRBV11-1	-	TRBJ2-1	TRBD2	CASSLGLAGVVDEQFF	TGTGCCAGCAGCCTGGGACTAGCGGGAGTTGTCGATGAGCAGTTCTTC
TRBV6-5	-	TRBJ2-5	-	CASSYARRETQYF	TGTGCCAGCAGTTACGCCAGGCGGGAGACCCAGTACTTC
TRBV19	-	TRBJ2-3	-	CASRQGAGGDTQYF	TGTGCCAGTAGGCAGGGTGCCGGTGGGGATACGCAGTATTTT
TRBV10-3	-	TRBJ2-5	TRBD1	CAISDPTGSGETQYF	TGTGCCATCAGTGACCCGACAGGGTCGGGGGAGACCCAGTACTTC
TRBV5-4	once	TRBJ1-2	-	CASRTDSLDYTF	TGTGCCAGCAGAACGGACAGTCTCGACTACACCTTC